Presented here are 23 T cell receptor beta chains from one specimen sequenced in a study of metastatic and nonmetastatic thyroid tumors. Thyroid surgery had not been preceded by any treatment in any patient. Via MiXCR, TCRdb re-called the PCR reads. Found here are approximately 38,000 clones, 17% of them singletons; the top ten hold about a tenth. The specimen was tumor tissue. The receptors originated from a female donor with papillary thyroid cancer or a benign thyroid nodule (not recorded which). Some clones in this sample may be carry-over from other donors' samples.

This clone has ten or more counts. V gene TRBV7-2 combines with J gene TRBJ2-2, with TRBD2 matching 10 bases. Trimming removed 5 bases from V and 7 bases from J; junction bases left unmatched: 10. The CDR3 extends over 16 amino acids. The germline V gene encodes CDR1 SGHTA and CDR2 FQGNSA. This CDR3 is CASSVSGRAEDGELFF. CDR3 nucleotides: TGTGCCAGCAGCGTAAGCGGGAGGGCCGAGGACGGGGAGCTGTTTTTT.

The chain carries TRBV5-6 and TRBJ2-7; no definite D call. Trimming stripped 2 bases from V and 3 bases from J, with 12 bases between. The CDR3 contains 14 residues. Germline assignment: CDR1 SGHDT and CDR2 YYEEEE. CDR3 nucleotides: TGTGCCAGCAGCTTCTACGGTAACGGCTACGAGCAGTACTTC. Its translation is CASSFYGNGYEQYF.

This clone was picked up many times. The rearrangement joins TRBV5-8 to TRBJ2-7; 7 bases are a match to TRBD1. Germline values: CDR1 SGHTS, CDR2 YDEGEE. V shed 6 bases and J 7 bases; nucleotides not matched to a gene: 13. CDR3 length: 14 amino acids. The CDR3 spells CASTDRAHIGEQYF. DNA of the CDR3: TGTGCCAGCACCGACAGGGCGCACATCGGGGAGCAGTACTTC.

Ten or more counts support this clone. This chain uses TRBV27 with TRBJ1-6; the match to TRBD1 covers 8 bases. Per the germline V gene, CDR1 is MNHEY and CDR2 is SMNVEV (reference sequence). CDR3 length: 14 residues. V dropped 2 bases and J dropped 10; count of bases not matched to a gene: 4. CDR3 DNA: TGTGCCAGCAGTTTAGGGACAGGACCGTCACCCCTCCACTTT. Translation: CASSLGTGPSPLHF.

This clone has more than one count but fewer than ten. This sequence joins TRBV28 and TRBJ2-7, with D hard to call. This CDR3 is 12 amino acids long. Looked up from germline, CDR1 is MDHEN and CDR2 is SYDVKM. V lost 6 bases and J lost 6, with 12 bases in between. This CDR3 is CASSQLAGEQYF. The CDR3, as DNA: TGTGCCAGCAGCCAGCTGGCAGGCGAGCAGTACTTC.

This clone was seen many times. The same CDR3 can be traced to other DNA sequences in this sample. The J gene is TRBJ2-1, the V gene TRBV3-1; D not resolved. This CDR3 spans 15 amino acids. V lost 3 bases and J 2 bases, leaving 11 bases between the germline ends. Germline loops: CDR1 LGHDT, CDR2 YNNKEL (reference sequence). The CDR3 sequence is CASSQDGTTYNEQFF. The CDR3 DNA reads as TGTGCCAGCAGCCAGGACGGTACTACCTACAATGAGCAGTTCTTC.

This clone was seen a handful of times. Since a much larger clone is just one base distant, this may be a read error. Within the sample, other DNA sequences also encode this same CDR3. The gene calls are TRBV5-1 and TRBJ1-1; 7 bases agree with TRBD1. Germline V gene sequence: CDR1 SGHRS, CDR2 YFSETQ. This CDR3 has 18 residues. The CDR3 nucleotides are TGCGCCAGCAGCTTTAGGGGTGACAGGGTGGGAGTGAACACCGAAGCTTTCTTT. Its protein product is CASSFRGDRVGVNTEAFF.

This clone has a count of ten or more. This chain joins TRBV5-1 and TRBJ2-1, with D possibly being TRBD2 (6 bases). Germline CDR1 is SGHRS and CDR2 is YFSETQ. V was trimmed by 0 bases and J by 5 bases, leaving 12 bases between them. The CDR3 contains 15 residues. The CDR3 loop is CASSLAAGTNNEQFF. CDR3 bases: TGCGCCAGCAGCTTGGCAGCGGGTACCAACAATGAGCAGTTCTTC.

Many counts were recorded for this clone. The chain is built from TRBV5-1 and TRBJ2-1; 14 positions agree with TRBD2. The CDR3 spans 17 residues. Germline trimming cut 4 bases from V and 8 bases from J; bases unmatched to any gene: 11. Germline-derived CDR1 and CDR2 are SGHRS and YFSETQ. This chain's CDR3 is CASSESTSGRAHHEQFF. For the CDR3, the DNA is TGCGCCAGCAGCGAGTCGACTAGCGGGAGGGCCCATCATGAGCAGTTCTTC.

This clone turned up a few times. V usage is TRBV5-4 and J usage is TRBJ1-1; 7 bases line up with TRBD1. The V gene's germline CDR1 is SGHNT and CDR2 YYREEE (reference sequence). V lost 6 bases, J lost 3 bases, and 8 bases stayed unmatched. The CDR3 is 14 amino acids. The chain's CDR3 is CASTKRGTDTEAFF. For the CDR3, the DNA is TGTGCCAGCACTAAACGGGGGACAGACACTGAAGCTTTCTTT.

This clone has at least ten counts. The identical CDR3 is also encoded by other nucleotide sequences in the sample. The chain links TRBV2 to TRBJ2-7; 9 nucleotides match TRBD1. Germline CDR1 and CDR2: SNHLY and FYNNEI. The junction had 10 bases not matched to a gene; V was cut back by 6 bases and J by 4 bases. The CDR3 consists of 15 residues. The CDR3 DNA reads TGTGCCAGCAGACGGGACAGGGACCTCCCTTACGAGCAGTACTTC. It translates to CASRRDRDLPYEQYF.

This clone was counted ten times or more. The chain links TRBV29-1 to TRBJ1-2, with 10 bases identical to TRBD1. The CDR3 extends over 13 amino acids. CDR1 and CDR2 (germline): SQVTM, ANQGSEA. V trimming: 7 bases; J trimming: 5 bases; junction bases outside the gene matches: 7. The CDR3 is CSAVRGQGYGYTF. As DNA, the CDR3 is TGCAGCGCCGTCCGGGGACAGGGGTATGGCTACACCTTC. Using reference TRBV29-1 and TRBJ1-2 for the parts outside the CDR3, the full variable domain is SAVISQKPSRDICQRGTSLTIQCQVDSQVTMMFWYRQQPGQSLTLIATANQGSEATYESGFVIDKFPISRPNLTFSTLTVSNMSPEDSSIYLCSAVRGQGYGYTFGSGTRLTVV.

J is TRBJ1-6 and V is TRBV18; 7 bases are a match to TRBD1. Trimming took 5 bases from V and 2 from J; bases not matched to a gene: 3. The germline gives CDR1 KGHSH, CDR2 LQKENI. This CDR3 is built from 15 residues. CDR3 sequence reads: CASSGGTAYNSPLHF. CDR3 bases: TGTGCCAGCTCAGGCGGGACAGCCTATAATTCACCCCTCCACTTT.

The sample holds one count of this clone. The CDR3, as DNA: TGTGCCAGCAGCCAAGGTAAGGGGAGCTACGAGCAGTACTTC. This encodes CASSQGKGSYEQYF. The chain employs TRBV4-2 and TRBJ2-7, with D perhaps being TRBD1 or TRBD2 (5 bases each). Germline-derived CDR1 and CDR2 are LGHNA and YNFKEQ. The V end was cut by 1 base, the J end by 3 bases, with 10 bases between. The CDR3 runs 14 residues.

This clone was observed many times. The rearrangement uses TRBV9 and TRBJ2-1; 15 bases match TRBD2. Germline V gene data show CDR1 as SGDLS and CDR2 as YYNGEE. There are 15 residues in the CDR3. The V segment lost 4 bases and the J segment 10 bases; nucleotides outside the gene matches: 6. The CDR3 coding sequence is TGTGCCAGCAGCTCCGGACTAGCGGGAGGGTTGGAGCAGTTCTTC. Translating gives CASSSGLAGGLEQFF. Full variable domain (outside the CDR3, taken from reference TRBV9 and TRBJ2-1): DSGVTQTPKHLITATGQRVTLRCSPRSGDLSVYWYQQSLDQGLQFLIQYYNGEERAKGNILERFSAQQFPDLHSELNLSSLELGDSALYFCASSSGLAGGLEQFFGPGTRLTVL.

This clone has a count of ten or more. V and J are TRBV20-1 and TRBJ2-1; D remains ambiguous. CDR1 is DFQATT, CDR2 SNEGSKA, per germline (reference sequence). The CDR3 is made up of 15 amino acids. The DNA for the CDR3 is TGCAGCGTTGTGGCATCCTCCTCCCCCCACAATGAGCAGTTCTTC. It codes for CSVVASSSPHNEQFF.

This clone was seen only once. This may stem from a read error, because a much larger clone lies one nucleotide away. This sequence joins TRBV29-1 and TRBJ2-3; D perhaps matches TRBD1 (5 bases). Germline loops: CDR1 SQVTM, CDR2 ANQGSEA. This CDR3 region has 11 residues. Trimming pared 7 bases from V and 6 bases from J, leaving 11 bases between. The CDR3 bases are TGCAGCGCCGACACAGGCGATACGCAGTATTTT. Amino acid sequence: CSADTGDTQYF.

This clone was recorded many times. This rearrangement joins TRBV19 to TRBJ2-7, with D perhaps TRBD1 or TRBD2 (6 bases each). V was clipped by 4 bases and J by 4 bases, with 14 bases between them. There are 14 residues in the CDR3. Germline V gene data show CDR1 as LNHDA and CDR2 as SQIVND (reference sequence). DNA for the CDR3: TGTGCCAGTAGTAAGTTGGGGGGCAAGTACGAGCAGTACTTC. This encodes CASSKLGGKYEQYF.

This clone was observed many times. The chain joins TRBV6-1 to TRBJ2-1, with D hard to call. Trimming shortened V by 6 bases and J by 4 bases, and 10 bases separated the two germline ends. Germline assignment: CDR1 MNHNS and CDR2 SASEGT. The CDR3 spans 13 residues. The CDR3 region is CASSPTQYNEQFF. CDR3 DNA: TGTGCCAGCAGCCCGACACAATACAATGAGCAGTTCTTC.

This clone was counted ten times or more. The V and J genes are TRBV11-2 and TRBJ1-2; TRBD1 agrees at 8 bases. The ends lost 1 base at V and 8 bases at J; junction bases unmatched: 12. The CDR3 has 16 residues. Per germline, CDR1 SGHAT and CDR2 FQNNGV. CDR3 DNA sequence: TGTGCCAGCAGCTTAGTCATGGGCCAGGGGGCAAGAGGCTACACCTTC. This translates into CASSLVMGQGARGYTF. The full variable domain, with the rest looked up from reference TRBV11-2 and TRBJ1-2, is EAGVAQSPRYKIIEKRQSVAFWCNPISGHATLYWYQQILGQGPKLLIQFQNNGVVDDSQLPKDRFSAERLKGVDSTLKIQPAKLEDSAVYLCASSLVMGQGARGYTFGSGTRLTVV.

This sequence joins TRBV20-1 and TRBJ2-2; 9 nucleotides align to TRBD1. The CDR3 loop spans 15 amino acids. Trimming took 0 bases from V and 17 from J; bases not matched to a gene: 16. Germline V lookup: CDR1 DFQATT, CDR2 SNEGSKA (reference sequence). The CDR3 DNA reads TGCAGTGCTAGAGAATACAGGGGGCACACCGGGGGGCTTTTTTTT. Its translation: CSAREYRGHTGGLFF.

The sample holds many counts of this clone. The V gene is TRBV7-8, the J gene TRBJ2-3, with 14 bases matching TRBD2. Germline CDR1 SGHVS, CDR2 FQNEAQ. The CDR3 length is 17 residues. V was pared by 4 bases and J by 4 bases, with 7 bases of the junction left unmatched. The CDR3 nucleotides are TGTGCCAGCAGCTCCGTAAGGACTAGCGGGAGGTCAGATACGCAGTATTTT. Amino acids: CASSSVRTSGRSDTQYF.

Relative to its sample, this clone is medium-sized (0.01 to 0.1%). J is TRBJ1-2 and V is TRBV9; TRBD1 might be the D (5 bases). The CDR3 has 17 amino acids. V lost 4 bases, J lost 5 bases, and 24 bases lay in between. Per germline, CDR1 SGDLS and CDR2 YYNGEE. CDR3 residues: CASSPPQAANPLYGYTF. The CDR3 nucleotides read TGTGCCAGCAGCCCCCCACAGGCAGCAAACCCCCTTTATGGCTACACCTTC. Combining the CDR3 with reference TRBV9 and TRBJ1-2 gives the whole variable domain DSGVTQTPKHLITATGQRVTLRCSPRSGDLSVYWYQQSLDQGLQFLIQYYNGEERAKGNILERFSAQQFPDLHSELNLSSLELGDSALYFCASSPPQAANPLYGYTFGSGTRLTVV.